The rows below give T cell receptor beta chains drawn from one sample of a study of blood T cell repertoires in COVID-19. TCRdb's copy holds only in-frame clones and misses some; the assay was immunoSEQ multiplex PCR. The sample holds approximately 220,000 clones, around 92% seen once. Sample: PBMCs or T cells enriched from blood (not recorded which). The receptors derive from a woman aged 30 to 39 with acute COVID-19. Each CDR3 is given with its conserved first and last residue. Each record gives: J gene, D gene, V gene, clone size, CDR3 DNA, CDR3 protein. The D gene is left open where the match is weak. Clone size is shown for a subset of rows, as once, few, many or a class of expanded clone.

j_gene: TRBJ2-5; d_gene: TRBD2; v_gene: TRBV6-1; abundance: -; CDR3nt: TGTGCCAGCAGTGTCTGGACTAGCGGAACTCAAGAGACCCAGTACTTC; CDR3aa: CASSVWTSGTQETQYF
j_gene: TRBJ2-3; d_gene: -; v_gene: TRBV24-1; abundance: -; CDR3nt: TGTGCCACCAGTGACTCGGCTAGCCCGACAGATACGCAGTATTTT; CDR3aa: CATSDSASPTDTQYF
j_gene: TRBJ1-5; d_gene: TRBD1; v_gene: TRBV19; abundance: once; CDR3nt: TGTGCCAGTAGTATTGGACAGGGCCCCTATAGCAATCAGCCCCAGCATTTT; CDR3aa: CASSIGQGPYSNQPQHF
j_gene: TRBJ2-7; d_gene: -; v_gene: TRBV7-6; abundance: -; CDR3nt: TGTGCCAGCAGCTGGGGAGGATCCTACGAGCAGTACTTC; CDR3aa: CASSWGGSYEQYF
j_gene: TRBJ2-6; d_gene: -; v_gene: TRBV4-3; abundance: -; CDR3nt: TGCGCCAGCAGCCCCGTTACTGGGGCCAACGTCCTGACTTTC; CDR3aa: CASSPVTGANVLTF
j_gene: TRBJ2-6; d_gene: -; v_gene: TRBV10-3; abundance: -; CDR3nt: TGTGCCATCAGTGAGTCGGAGGGCTCTGGGGCCAACGTCCTGACTTTC; CDR3aa: CAISESEGSGANVLTF
j_gene: TRBJ2-1; d_gene: TRBD2; v_gene: TRBV2; abundance: -; CDR3nt: TGTGCCAGCAGCGCCACTAGCGGGGGGGCTATAAGGGAGCAGTTCTTC; CDR3aa: CASSATSGGAIREQFF
j_gene: TRBJ1-2; d_gene: -; v_gene: TRBV5-6; abundance: -; CDR3nt: TGTGCCAGCAGCTTGGGGGGGCTGGAAGGCTATGGCTACACCTTC; CDR3aa: CASSLGGLEGYGYTF
j_gene: TRBJ1-2; d_gene: -; v_gene: TRBV2; abundance: -; CDR3nt: TGTGCCAGCACCCCGCCGGGGTTGTTAGAAAACTATGGCTACACCTTC; CDR3aa: CASTPPGLLENYGYTF
j_gene: TRBJ2-1; d_gene: TRBD1; v_gene: TRBV9; abundance: few; CDR3nt: TGTGCCAGCACCGAAGCAGGGGGCTCATACAATGAGCAGTTCTTC; CDR3aa: CASTEAGGSYNEQFF
j_gene: TRBJ2-7; d_gene: -; v_gene: TRBV9; abundance: -; CDR3nt: TGTGCCAGCAGCGTAGCCCCAGGGGGGAACTACGAGCAGTACTTC; CDR3aa: CASSVAPGGNYEQYF
j_gene: TRBJ2-2; d_gene: -; v_gene: TRBV24-1; abundance: -; CDR3nt: TGTGCCACCAGTGATTACAGGGAGAGCACCGGGGAGCTGTTTTTT; CDR3aa: CATSDYRESTGELFF
j_gene: TRBJ2-1; d_gene: -; v_gene: TRBV5-8; abundance: -; CDR3nt: TGTGCCAGCAGCCCTAAGTCGGGACTCAGATACAATGAGCAGTTCTTC; CDR3aa: CASSPKSGLRYNEQFF
j_gene: TRBJ1-1; d_gene: -; v_gene: TRBV14; abundance: -; CDR3nt: TGTGCCAGCAGCCGGACAGAGAACACTGAAGCTTTCTTT; CDR3aa: CASSRTENTEAFF
j_gene: TRBJ1-6; d_gene: -; v_gene: TRBV27; abundance: -; CDR3nt: TGTGCCAGCAGTTTCGGGGAATGGGGTTCACCCCTCCACTTT; CDR3aa: CASSFGEWGSPLHF
j_gene: TRBJ1-4; d_gene: TRBD1; v_gene: TRBV7-9; abundance: -; CDR3nt: TGTGCCAGCAGCTTAGGACAGGGCGATGAAAAACTGTTTTTT; CDR3aa: CASSLGQGDEKLFF
j_gene: TRBJ1-3; d_gene: -; v_gene: TRBV7-2; abundance: -; CDR3nt: TGTGCCAGCAGCTTAATGGGGCAGTCTGGAAACACCATATATTTT; CDR3aa: CASSLMGQSGNTIYF
j_gene: TRBJ1-4; d_gene: TRBD1; v_gene: TRBV7-9; abundance: -; CDR3nt: TGTGCCAGCAGCTTACGGACAGGGGCTAATGAAAAACTGTTTTTT; CDR3aa: CASSLRTGANEKLFF